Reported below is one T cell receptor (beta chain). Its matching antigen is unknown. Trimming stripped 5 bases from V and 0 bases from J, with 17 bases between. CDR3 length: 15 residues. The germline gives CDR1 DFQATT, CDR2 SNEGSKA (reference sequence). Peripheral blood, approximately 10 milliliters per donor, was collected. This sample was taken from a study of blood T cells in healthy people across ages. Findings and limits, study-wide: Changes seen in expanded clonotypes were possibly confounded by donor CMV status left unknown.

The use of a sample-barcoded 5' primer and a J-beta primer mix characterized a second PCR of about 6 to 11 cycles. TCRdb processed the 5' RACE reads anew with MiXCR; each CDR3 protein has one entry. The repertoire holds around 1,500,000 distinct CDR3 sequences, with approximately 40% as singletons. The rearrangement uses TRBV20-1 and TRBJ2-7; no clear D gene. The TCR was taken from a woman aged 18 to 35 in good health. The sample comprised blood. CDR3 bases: TGCAGTGCTCCGCCTCCCCCTGGCAGCTCCTACGAGCAGTACTTC. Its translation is CSAPPPPGSSYEQYF.